The present T cell receptor beta chain was sequenced within a study of Ad26.COV2.S vaccination and SARS-CoV-2 variants. Study at large: Donor had been placed in the Ad26.COV2.S arm of the COV1001 trial. Donor got 5x10^10 or 1x10^11 viral particles of Ad26.COV2.S. General study points: With respect to non-spike TCR breadth, vaccine and placebo recipients were similar.

Details on this clone: The target antigen is unknown.

The assay was immunoSEQ multiplex PCR, and TCRdb's table has in-frame clones only and misses some. The sample yields about 350,000 clones, about 87% seen once. Trimming cost V 9 bases and J 1 base, with 11 bases left between them. From germline, CDR1 is WNHNN and CDR2 SYGVQD (reference sequence). This CDR3 has 13 amino acids. Noted treatment: some 20 received Ad26.COV2.S at low or high dose, single or two shots; several received placebo; per-sample allocation not given. The samples were gathered on day 63 after the first injection of vaccine or placebo. Recruitment in Boston yielded a donor of adult age, 18-55 years.

Sample: peripheral blood, taken in a trial of Ad26.COV2.S vaccine versus placebo. The TCR originated in a person aged 18-65 years who received the Ad26.COV2.S COVID-19 vaccine or a placebo. The V and J genes are TRBV10-1 and TRBJ2-3, with D unclear. The CDR3 protein is CARQTHGTDTQYF. The CDR3, as DNA: TGCGCCAGACAGACCCACGGCACAGATACGCAGTATTTT.